This entry features one TCR beta chain sequence. Its specific antigen is unknown. No qualities accompany the bases; no much larger clone lies one base away. Ficoll-Paque density gradient centrifugation was used to isolate PBMCs. The reads were generated on an Illumina NovaSeq 6000. cDNA libraries for TCRalpha and TCRbeta were prepared by 5'RACE using constant-segment primers, with sample barcodes and unique molecular identifiers added. RNA was extracted from every sample with Trizol reagent. Amplification of the libraries took two PCR steps, and the second step added a second sample barcode plus Illumina TruSeq adapters. The libraries were sequenced on an Illumina NovaSeq using 2 x 150 bp paired-end reads. The study's own analysis went as follows. Demultiplexing of reads and collapsing into UMI-guided consensus sequences were performed with migec v1.2.7. Using mixcr v2.1.11, the UMI consensuses were aligned to TRA and TRB V and J templates and assembled into clonotypes. A clonotype was counted as expanded or contracted only when both edgeR and NoisET called the clonotype significant, with the noise models trained on biological replicates. edgeR calls used a false discovery rate-adjusted p below 0.01 and a log2 fold-change threshold of 1. As an exploratory analysis of dynamics, PCA with hierarchical clustering was applied to max-normalized trajectories of the 1000 most abundant clonotypes. Each responding clone was given a CD4 or CD8 phenotype based on the CD4+ and CD8+ repertoires, which had been sequenced separately. TCRdb itself trimmed the public reads at Q25 with fastp, ran MiXCR and retained productive beta chains. Every CDR3 protein is listed once, alongside the most common genes and DNA of its rows. The V and J calls here are based on TCRdb, not the publication. In this sample the table shows 70,000 to 100,000 distinct CDR3 sequences, about 13% of which occur a single time. About 28% of the sample belongs to the ten largest clones.

The sample originates from a study of T-cell memory formation after mild COVID-19 (dated by TCRdb to the early 2020s). About the full investigation: TCR sequence clusters from the two donors were found to be largely donor specific. Two young, previously healthy adult volunteers, one female and one male, were included in the cohort. T-cell clones expanding and contracting after mild COVID-19 in a couple of donors were tracked by longitudinal TCRalpha and TCRbeta repertoire sequencing. Study-level results and caveats: Some responding clones were found in pre-infection memory, which suggests that pre-existing cross-reactive memory T cells took part in the SARS-CoV-2 response. The study covered only a couple of mild cases, and larger cohorts including severe cases with pre-infection samples were considered necessary. Clones that contracted from day 15 to 85 showed balanced CD4/CD8 phenotypes, whereas a second wave of clones that expanded from day 15 to 37 leaned towards CD4+. Contracting CD4+ clones were found mainly in CM and EM memory subsets, while CD8+ clones were enriched in EMRA. Whether the second-wave clones peaking on day 37 were SARS-CoV-2 specific was not confirmed.

Spanning cysteine to phenylalanine, the CDR3 consists of 14 amino acids. Only CDR3 DNA is held: 42 bases, read in frame from base 1. CDR1 and CDR2, looked up from the germline V gene (reference sequence), are LNHDA and SQIVND. The V end loses 8 bases and the J end loses 7 bases, and a stretch of 20 bases separates them. The material sequenced was PBMCs or a T cell subset sorted from them (not recorded which). This receptor was taken from an adult woman who had mild COVID-19 (a few samples of this study predate the infection). The sample titles of this study are shuffled in the database, so cell type and time point are left out; the donor was told from shared clones. The sequence links TRBV19 to TRBJ1-2; perhaps TRBD1 is the D gene, with 5 bases matching. The nucleotides read TGTGCCAGTGGGTCCGCTCGATGGGGGTTTGGCTACACCTTC. The encoded protein is CASGSARWGFGYTF.